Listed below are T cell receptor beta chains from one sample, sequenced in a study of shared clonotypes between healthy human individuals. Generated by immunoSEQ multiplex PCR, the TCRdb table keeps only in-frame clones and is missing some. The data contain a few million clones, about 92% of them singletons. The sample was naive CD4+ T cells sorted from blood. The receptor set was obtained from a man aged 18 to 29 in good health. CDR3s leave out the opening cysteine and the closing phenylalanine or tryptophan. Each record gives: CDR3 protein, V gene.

cdr3_aa: ASLKPTEGTQY
v_call: TRBV2

cdr3_aa: ASSPQAGGALYNEQF
v_call: TRBV7-2

cdr3_aa: ASNPTGFLYGYT
v_call: TRBV7-2

cdr3_aa: AISPDSPGTGGAF
v_call: TRBV10-3

cdr3_aa: ASSLVAENTEAF
v_call: TRBV7-6

cdr3_aa: ATSRVGDTQY
v_call: TRBV15

cdr3_aa: ASSYSTGVNTEAF
v_call: TRBV6-6

cdr3_aa: ASSQERGTLLNTEAF
v_call: TRBV14

cdr3_aa: ASSSQLTRRGPPWRETQY
v_call: TRBV5-1

cdr3_aa: ASSVTGKAYGYT
v_call: TRBV6-1

cdr3_aa: ASRQSGTFSSYNEQF
v_call: TRBV5-4

cdr3_aa: AWTPGAAGELF
v_call: TRBV30

cdr3_aa: ASRDHRVGPREQY
v_call: TRBV2

cdr3_aa: ASSLAGVQF
v_call: TRBV7-2

cdr3_aa: ASSAGYNEQF
v_call: TRBV2

cdr3_aa: ASRLHRGPNYEQY
v_call: TRBV6-5

cdr3_aa: ASKGEGTPDTQY
v_call: TRBV6-6

cdr3_aa: ASSLARGGSYNEQF
v_call: TRBV5-4

cdr3_aa: AISATSGNEKLF
v_call: TRBV10-3

cdr3_aa: ASSLGQGSANSPLH
v_call: TRBV5-1

cdr3_aa: ASSLALNTEAF
v_call: TRBV7-6

cdr3_aa: ASIPGLSYYNEQF
v_call: TRBV11-2

cdr3_aa: ASSPGTSGRGNTGELF
v_call: TRBV5-4

cdr3_aa: ASSPQTSTDTQY
v_call: TRBV9

cdr3_aa: AWRPLGEEKLF
v_call: TRBV30

cdr3_aa: ASSVAPGGARNEQF
v_call: TRBV9

cdr3_aa: ASSSGGGSGNTIY
v_call: TRBV7-2

cdr3_aa: ASRGEDTQY
v_call: TRBV2

cdr3_aa: ASSQGRDYGYT
v_call: TRBV18

cdr3_aa: ASSQGLPWGEKLF
v_call: TRBV19

cdr3_aa: ATRRRLGLAEQETQY
v_call: TRBV15

cdr3_aa: ASSPPWERGSYEQY
v_call: TRBV27

cdr3_aa: ASSAGRAYEQY
v_call: TRBV6-1

cdr3_aa: ASSEGSSGNTIY
v_call: TRBV5-1

cdr3_aa: ASSSGPNYEQY
v_call: TRBV5-6

cdr3_aa: ASSMQGTEYGYT
v_call: TRBV19

cdr3_aa: ASSPGTSGGITDTQY
v_call: TRBV5-1

cdr3_aa: ASSLGQRVNEQF
v_call: TRBV5-1

cdr3_aa: ASSSPRWEQF
v_call: TRBV28